This TCR beta chain comes out of a study of T cell responses to AZD1222 COVID-19 vaccine. Generated by immunoSEQ multiplex PCR, the TCRdb table keeps only in-frame clones and is missing some. This table holds roughly 160,000 clones, roughly nine tenths found once. In the case of this clone: Its antigen is unknown.

Study-wide points: In a largely white British group with more females than males, clonal diversity was possibly underestimated. Dominant at 160-218 and 743-854, vaccine-associated CD4 TCRs also spanned spike. The reported proportion of spike-specific TCRs targeting unmutated variant regions was nearly half.

V gave up 2 bases and J gave up 0 bases, with 17 bases separating them. Germline V lookup: CDR1 MNHEY, CDR2 SVGEGT. The CDR3 has 18 residues. This TCR derives from an adult who received the AZD1222 COVID-19 vaccine. The chain couples TRBV6-2 or TRBV6-3 to TRBJ1-5; D is undetermined. The sequencing used peripheral blood, collected 28 days after the second AZD1222 dose. The CDR3 is CASSYGLTEYYSNQPQHF. Written as DNA, the CDR3 is TGTGCCAGCAGTTACGGACTGACGGAATATTATAGCAATCAGCCCCAGCATTTT.